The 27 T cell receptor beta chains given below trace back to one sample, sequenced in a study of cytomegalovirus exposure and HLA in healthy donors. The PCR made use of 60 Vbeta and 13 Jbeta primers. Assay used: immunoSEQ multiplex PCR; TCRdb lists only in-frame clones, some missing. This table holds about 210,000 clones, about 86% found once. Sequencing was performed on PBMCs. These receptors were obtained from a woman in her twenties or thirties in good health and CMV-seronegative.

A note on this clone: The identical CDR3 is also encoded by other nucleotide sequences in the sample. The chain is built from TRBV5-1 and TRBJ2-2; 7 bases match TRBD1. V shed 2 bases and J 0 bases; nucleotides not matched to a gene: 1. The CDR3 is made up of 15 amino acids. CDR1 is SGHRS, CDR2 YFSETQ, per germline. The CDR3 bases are TGCGCCAGCAGCTTTGGGACAGCGAACACCGGGGAGCTGTTTTTT. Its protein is CASSFGTANTGELFF.

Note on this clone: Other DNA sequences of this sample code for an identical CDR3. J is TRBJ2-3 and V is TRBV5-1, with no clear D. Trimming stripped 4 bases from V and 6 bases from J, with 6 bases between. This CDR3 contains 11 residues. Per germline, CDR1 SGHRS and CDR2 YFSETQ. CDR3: CASSLSDTQYF. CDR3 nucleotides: TGCGCCAGCAGCCTTTCGGATACGCAGTATTTT.

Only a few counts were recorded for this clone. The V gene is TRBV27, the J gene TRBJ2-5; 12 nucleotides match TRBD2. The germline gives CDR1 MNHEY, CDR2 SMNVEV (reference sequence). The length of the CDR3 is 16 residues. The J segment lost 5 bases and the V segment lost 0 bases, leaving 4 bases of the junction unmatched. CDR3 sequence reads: CASSLSWTSGVETQYF. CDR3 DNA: TGTGCCAGCAGTTTATCCTGGACTAGCGGGGTCGAGACCCAGTACTTC.

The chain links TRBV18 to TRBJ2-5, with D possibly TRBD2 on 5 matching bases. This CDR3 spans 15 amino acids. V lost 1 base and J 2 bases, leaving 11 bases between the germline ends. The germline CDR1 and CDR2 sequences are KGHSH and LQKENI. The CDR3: CASSPRGFRQETQYF. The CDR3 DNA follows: TGTGCCAGCTCACCACGAGGGTTTAGACAAGAGACCCAGTACTTC.

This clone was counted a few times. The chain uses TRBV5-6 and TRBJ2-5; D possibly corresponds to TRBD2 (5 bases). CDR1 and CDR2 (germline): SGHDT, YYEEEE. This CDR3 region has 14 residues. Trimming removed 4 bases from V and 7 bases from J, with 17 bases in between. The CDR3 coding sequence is TGTGCCAGCAGCATCGAACTAGACGTCTCGACCCAGTACTTC. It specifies CASSIELDVSTQYF.

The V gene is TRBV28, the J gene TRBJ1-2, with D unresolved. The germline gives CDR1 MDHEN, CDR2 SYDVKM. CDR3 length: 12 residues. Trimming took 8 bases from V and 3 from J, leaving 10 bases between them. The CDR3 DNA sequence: TGTGCCAGCTCCCTTCAGGACTATGGCTACACCTTC. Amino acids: CASSLQDYGYTF.

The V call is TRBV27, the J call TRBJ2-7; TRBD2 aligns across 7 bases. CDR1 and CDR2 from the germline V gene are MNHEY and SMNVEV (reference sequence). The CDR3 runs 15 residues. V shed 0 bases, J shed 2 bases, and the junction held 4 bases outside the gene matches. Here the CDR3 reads CASSLSSGTTYEQYF. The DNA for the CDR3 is TGTGCCAGCAGTTTATCATCCGGGACTACCTACGAGCAGTACTTC.

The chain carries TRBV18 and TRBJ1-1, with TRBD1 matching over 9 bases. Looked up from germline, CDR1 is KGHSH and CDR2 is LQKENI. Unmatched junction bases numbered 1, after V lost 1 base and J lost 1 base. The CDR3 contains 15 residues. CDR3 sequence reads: CASSPRGQGNTEAFF. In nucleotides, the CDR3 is TGTGCCAGCTCACCACGGGGACAGGGGAACACTGAAGCTTTCTTT. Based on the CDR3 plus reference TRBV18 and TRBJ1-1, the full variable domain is NAGVMQNPRHLVRRRGQEARLRCSPMKGHSHVYWYRQLPEEGLKFMVYLQKENIIDESGMPKERFSAEFPKEGPSILRIQQVVRGDSAAYFCASSPRGQGNTEAFFGQGTRLTVV.

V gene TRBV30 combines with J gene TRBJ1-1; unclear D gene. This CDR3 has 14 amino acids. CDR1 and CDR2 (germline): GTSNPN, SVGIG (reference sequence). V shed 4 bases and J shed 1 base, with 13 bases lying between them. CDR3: CAWTAVSPNTEAFF. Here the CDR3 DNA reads TGTGCCTGGACCGCGGTCTCACCGAACACTGAAGCTTTCTTT.

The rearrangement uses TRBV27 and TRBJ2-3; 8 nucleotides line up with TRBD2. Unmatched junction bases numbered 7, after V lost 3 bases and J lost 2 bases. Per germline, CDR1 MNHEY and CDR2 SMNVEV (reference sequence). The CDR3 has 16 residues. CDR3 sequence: CASSFLQRGLTDTQYF. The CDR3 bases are TGTGCCAGCAGTTTCCTACAGCGGGGGCTCACAGATACGCAGTATTTT.

For the CDR3, the DNA is TGCGCCAGCAGCTTGGGAGGGAGGGCCGGAACCGGGGAGCTGTTTTTT. As protein: CASSLGGRAGTGELFF. The rearrangement joins TRBV5-1 to TRBJ2-2, with TRBD2 matching over 7 bases. The CDR3 loop spans 16 amino acids. CDR1 and CDR2 (germline): SGHRS, YFSETQ. Germline trimming cut 0 bases from V and 5 bases from J; bases unmatched to any gene: 7.

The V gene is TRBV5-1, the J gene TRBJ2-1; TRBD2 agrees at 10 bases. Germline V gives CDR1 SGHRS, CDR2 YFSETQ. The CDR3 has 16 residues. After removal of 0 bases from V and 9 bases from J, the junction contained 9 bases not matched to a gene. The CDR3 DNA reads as TGCGCCAGCAGCTTGGAGGGGCTAGCGGGAGTCGGTGAGCAGTTCTTC. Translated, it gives CASSLEGLAGVGEQFF.

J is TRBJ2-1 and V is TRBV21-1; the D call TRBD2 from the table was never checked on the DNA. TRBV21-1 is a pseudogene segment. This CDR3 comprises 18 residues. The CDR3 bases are TGTGCCAGCAGTCCGAAGAAGGGACTAGCGGGAGCTAAGAATGAGCAGTTCTTC. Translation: CASSPKKGLAGAKNEQFF.

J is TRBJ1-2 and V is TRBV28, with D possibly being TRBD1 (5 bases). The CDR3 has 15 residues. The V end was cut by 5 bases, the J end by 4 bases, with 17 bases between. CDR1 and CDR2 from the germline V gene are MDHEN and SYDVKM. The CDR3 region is CASSPPGGAGYGYTF. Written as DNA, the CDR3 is TGTGCCAGCAGTCCCCCCGGAGGGGCGGGCTATGGCTACACCTTC.

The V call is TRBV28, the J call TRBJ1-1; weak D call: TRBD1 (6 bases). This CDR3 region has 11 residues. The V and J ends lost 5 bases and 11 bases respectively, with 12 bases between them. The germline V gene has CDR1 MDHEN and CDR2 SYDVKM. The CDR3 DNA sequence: TGTGCCAGCAGTATACAGGGTTGGGCTTTCTTT. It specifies CASSIQGWAFF.

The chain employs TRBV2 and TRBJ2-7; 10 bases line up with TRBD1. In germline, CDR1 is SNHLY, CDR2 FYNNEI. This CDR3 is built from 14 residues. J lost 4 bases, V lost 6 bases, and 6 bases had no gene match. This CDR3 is CASRETGGLYEQYF. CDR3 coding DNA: TGTGCCAGCAGGGAGACAGGGGGCTTATACGAGCAGTACTTC.

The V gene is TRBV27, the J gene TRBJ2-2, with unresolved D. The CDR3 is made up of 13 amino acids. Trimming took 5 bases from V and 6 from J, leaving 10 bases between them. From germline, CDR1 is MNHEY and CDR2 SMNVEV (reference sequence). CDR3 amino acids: CASSISSAGELFF. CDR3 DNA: TGTGCCAGCAGTATTTCTAGTGCCGGGGAGCTGTTTTTT.

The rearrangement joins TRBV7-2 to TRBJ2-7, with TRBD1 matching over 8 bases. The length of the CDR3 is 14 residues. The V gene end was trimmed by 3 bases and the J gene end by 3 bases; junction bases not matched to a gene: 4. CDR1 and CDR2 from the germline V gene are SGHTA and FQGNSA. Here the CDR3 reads CASSLGDRRYEQYF. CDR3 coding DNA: TGTGCCAGCAGCTTGGGGGACAGGCGCTACGAGCAGTACTTC.

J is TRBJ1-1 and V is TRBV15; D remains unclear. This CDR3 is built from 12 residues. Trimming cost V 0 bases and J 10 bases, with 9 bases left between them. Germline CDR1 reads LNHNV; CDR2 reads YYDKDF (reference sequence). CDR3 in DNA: TGTGCCACCAGCAGAGATAGAGGGCGAGCTTTCTTT. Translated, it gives CATSRDRGRAFF.

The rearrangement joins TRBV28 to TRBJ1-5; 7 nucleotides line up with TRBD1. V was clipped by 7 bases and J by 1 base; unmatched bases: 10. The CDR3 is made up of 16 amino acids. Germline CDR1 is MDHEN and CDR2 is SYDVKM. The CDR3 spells CASKARGLVSNQPQHF. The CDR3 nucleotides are TGTGCCAGCAAAGCGAGGGGGCTTGTCAGCAATCAGCCCCAGCATTTT.

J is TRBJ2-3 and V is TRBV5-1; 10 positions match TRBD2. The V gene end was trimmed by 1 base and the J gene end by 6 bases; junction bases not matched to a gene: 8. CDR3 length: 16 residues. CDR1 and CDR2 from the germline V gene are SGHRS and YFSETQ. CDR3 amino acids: CASSLRLAGDLDTQYF. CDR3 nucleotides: TGCGCCAGCAGCTTGCGCCTAGCGGGAGATCTTGATACGCAGTATTTT.

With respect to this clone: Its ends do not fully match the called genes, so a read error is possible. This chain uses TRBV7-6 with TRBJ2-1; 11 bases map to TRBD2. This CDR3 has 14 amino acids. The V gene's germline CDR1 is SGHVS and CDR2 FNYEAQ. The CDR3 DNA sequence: TGTGCCAGCAGCGTAGCGGGGGGGCTCAATGAGCAGTTCTTC. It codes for CASSVAGGLNEQFF.

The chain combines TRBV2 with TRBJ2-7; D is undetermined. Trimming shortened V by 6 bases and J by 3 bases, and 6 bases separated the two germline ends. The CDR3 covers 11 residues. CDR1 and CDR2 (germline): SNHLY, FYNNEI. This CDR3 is CASSYFYEQYF. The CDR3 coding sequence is TGTGCCAGCAGCTATTTCTACGAGCAGTACTTC.

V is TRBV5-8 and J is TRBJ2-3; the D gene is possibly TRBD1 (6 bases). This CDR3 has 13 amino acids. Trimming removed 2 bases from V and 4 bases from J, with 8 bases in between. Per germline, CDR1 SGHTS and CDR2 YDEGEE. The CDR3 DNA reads TGTGCCAGCAGCTTAAAGGGGGCAGATACGCAGTATTTT. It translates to CASSLKGADTQYF.

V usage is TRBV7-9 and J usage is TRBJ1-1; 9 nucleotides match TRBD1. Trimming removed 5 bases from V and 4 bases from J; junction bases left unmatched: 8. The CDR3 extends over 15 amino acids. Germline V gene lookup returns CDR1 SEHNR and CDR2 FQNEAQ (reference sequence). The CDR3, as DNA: TGTGCCAGCAGCAACCGGGACAGGGAGTGCACTGAAGCTTTCTTT. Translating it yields CASSNRDRECTEAFF.

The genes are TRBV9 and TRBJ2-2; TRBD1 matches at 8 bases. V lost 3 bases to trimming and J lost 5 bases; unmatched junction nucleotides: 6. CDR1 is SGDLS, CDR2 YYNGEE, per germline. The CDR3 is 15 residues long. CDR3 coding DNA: TGTGCCAGCAGCGACACAGGGGGATCTACCGGGGAGCTGTTTTTT. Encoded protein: CASSDTGGSTGELFF.

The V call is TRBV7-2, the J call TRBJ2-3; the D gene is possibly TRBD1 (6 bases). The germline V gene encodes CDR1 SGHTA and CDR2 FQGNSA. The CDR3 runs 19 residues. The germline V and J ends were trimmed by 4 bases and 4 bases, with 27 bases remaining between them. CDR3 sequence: CASSSQTSWAGAPPDTQYF. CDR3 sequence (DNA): TGTGCCAGCAGCTCGCAAACCTCGTGGGCAGGGGCCCCCCCAGATACGCAGTATTTT.